This T cell receptor (beta chain) was documented in a study of type 1 and type 2 diabetes patients. Study at large: The cohort mixed type 1 diabetes, type 2 diabetes and nondiabetic donors. From PBMCs, CD4+ and CD8+ T cells were isolated by magnetic microbeads. Overall study findings and caveats: A median of one highly-expanded CD4+ clone, covering about 3.7% of reads, occurred in type 2 diabetes. Type 2 diabetes repertoires were more diverse than type 1 diabetes repertoires.

On this clonotype: Antigen specificity is unknown.

The PCR template was genomic DNA. Amplification of the beta chain CDR3 used 30 forward and 13 reverse multiplex primers. A single record per CDR3 protein comes from TCRdb applying MiXCR to the multiplex PCR reads. The sample holds a few hundred thousand distinct CDR3 sequences, approximately 50% seen once. CDR3 length: 13 residues. With 5 bases removed from V and 5 bases from J, the gap between germline ends came to 13 bases. Germline V gene lookup returns CDR1 MNHEY and CDR2 SVGAGI. Sequencing was performed on peripheral blood mononuclear cells (PBMCs). The V gene is TRBV6-5, the J gene TRBJ2-7, with D possibly matching TRBD2 (7 bases). The receptor comes from a man aged 18 to 29 with type 2 diabetes. The CDR3 region has the DNA TGTGCCAGCAGTAAAAGGGAGGGGGACGAGCAGTACTTC. This codes for CASSKREGDEQYF.